What follows is one T cell receptor (beta chain) and its context. Its antigen is still unknown. These data are taken from a study of T cell responses to AZD1222 COVID-19 vaccine. Profiling relied on immunoSEQ multiplex PCR, and the TCRdb table lists in-frame clones only, not all of them. The data hold fewer than 300,000 clones, with approximately 93% observed a single time. The germline gives CDR1 SGHRS, CDR2 YFSETQ. V lost 1 base and J 4 bases, leaving 12 bases between the germline ends. The CDR3 contains 14 residues. Study-level findings and limits: Vaccination with two AZD1222 doses was followed by a rise in Spike-specific TCR breadth and depth.

The V call is TRBV5-1, the J call TRBJ2-7, with D perhaps TRBD1 (7 bases). The receptor was derived from an adult in good health. The source was peripheral blood, collected on day 0 of AZD1222 vaccination. CDR3 sequence: CASSLQGGYYEQYF. DNA for the CDR3: TGCGCCAGCAGCTTGCAGGGGGGCTATTACGAGCAGTACTTC.